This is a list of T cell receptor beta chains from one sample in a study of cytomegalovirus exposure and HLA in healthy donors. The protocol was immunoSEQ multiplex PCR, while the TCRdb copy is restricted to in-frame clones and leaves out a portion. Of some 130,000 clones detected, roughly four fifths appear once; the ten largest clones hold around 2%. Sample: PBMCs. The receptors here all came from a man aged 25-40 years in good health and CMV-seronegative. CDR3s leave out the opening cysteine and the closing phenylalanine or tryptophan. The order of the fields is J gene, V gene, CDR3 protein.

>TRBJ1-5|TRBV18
ASSPAGRNQPQH
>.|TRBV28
ASSRTSGRAYNEQF
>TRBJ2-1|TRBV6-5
ASSDKREQF
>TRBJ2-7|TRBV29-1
SVVPVGGAGRGSYEQY
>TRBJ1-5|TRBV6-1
ASSERQGRLSNQPQH
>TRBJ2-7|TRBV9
ASSKREGYEQY
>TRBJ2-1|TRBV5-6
ASSGELSGYEQF
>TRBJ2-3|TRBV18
ASSPRGGDTDTQY
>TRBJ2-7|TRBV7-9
ASSVGQSSYEQY
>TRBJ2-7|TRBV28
ASSLFPSGGYEQY
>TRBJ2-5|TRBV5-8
ASLWEGQETQY
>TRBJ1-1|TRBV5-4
ASSSGQGKTEAF
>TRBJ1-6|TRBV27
ASSIQGSPNSPLH
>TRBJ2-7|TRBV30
ACRRGGGRPYEQY
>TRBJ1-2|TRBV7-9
ASSLGWGFGYGYT
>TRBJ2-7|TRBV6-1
ASSEGRWESHEQY
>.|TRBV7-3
ASSVGLAESYEQY
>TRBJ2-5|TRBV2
ASSENGGAETQY
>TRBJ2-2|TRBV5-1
ASRRQGDTGELF
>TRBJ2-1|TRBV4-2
ASSQDGTHNEQF
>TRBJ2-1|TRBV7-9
ASSLVSSGSNEQF
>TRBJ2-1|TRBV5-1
ASSLDREANEQF
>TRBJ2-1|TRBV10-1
ASSESGGTGKRNEQF
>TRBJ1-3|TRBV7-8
ASSLSQSGNTIY
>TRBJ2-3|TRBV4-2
ASSLRSGSATDTQY
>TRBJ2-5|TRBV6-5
AIPDRAETQY
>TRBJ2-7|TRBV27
ASSFGQGLQQY
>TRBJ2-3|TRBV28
ASSPGGATTDTQY
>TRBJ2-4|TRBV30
AWTRRRGAGAKNIQY
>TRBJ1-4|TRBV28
ASSLSDKKLF
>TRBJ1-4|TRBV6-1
AMGQGPNEKLF